Each of the 6 T cell receptor beta chains below was sequenced from the same sample in a study of blood T cells in healthy people across ages. Together with a sample-barcoded 5' primer, a J-beta primer mix was included in a second PCR lasting roughly 7 to 11 cycles. TCRdb reanalysed the 5' RACE reads using MiXCR and keeps one entry per CDR3 protein. The sample has roughly 1,800,000 distinct CDR3 sequences, roughly 49% seen once; the top ten hold less than 2.5%. What was sequenced was blood. The receptors stem from a woman between 40 and 55 years old in good health.

This chain joins TRBV29-1 and TRBJ2-6; D gene ambiguous. This CDR3 is built from 13 residues. V lost 3 bases to trimming and J lost 4 bases, with 7 bases between them. Germline V gene data show CDR1 as SQVTM and CDR2 as ANQGSEA. DNA for the CDR3: TGCAGCGTTGAGGGGATCGGGGCCAACGTCCTGACTTTC. Translating it yields CSVEGIGANVLTF. Looking up the rest from reference TRBV29-1 and TRBJ2-6 gives the full variable domain: SAVISQKPSRDICQRGTSLTIQCQVDSQVTMMFWYRQQPGQSLTLIATANQGSEATYESGFVIDKFPISRPNLTFSTLTVSNMSPEDSSIYLCSVEGIGANVLTFGAGSRLTVL.

The chain is built from TRBV10-3 and TRBJ2-5, with a possible D match to TRBD1 (6 bases). Germline-derived CDR1 and CDR2 are ENHRY and SYGVKD. The CDR3 consists of 14 residues. V was trimmed by 8 bases and J by 1 base, leaving 14 bases between them. CDR3 nucleotide sequence: TGTGCCATCGGGAAAGGGGGAATCCAAGAGACCCAGTACTTC. Encoded protein: CAIGKGGIQETQYF.

This clonotype showed up just a few times. The genes are TRBV29-1 and TRBJ2-3; the D gene is possibly TRBD2 (6 bases). Trimming cost V 4 bases and J 0 bases, with 11 bases left between them. Germline V gene sequence: CDR1 SQVTM, CDR2 ANQGSEA. This CDR3 is 14 amino acids long. The CDR3 here is CSVGGVTSTDTQYF. The DNA of the CDR3 is TGCAGCGTTGGGGGGGTAACTAGCACAGATACGCAGTATTTT.

This chain joins TRBV2 and TRBJ1-6; 9 bases are shared with TRBD1. Germline V gene sequence: CDR1 SNHLY, CDR2 FYNNEI. V gave up 10 bases and J gave up 0 bases; unmatched junction bases: 10. CDR3 length equals 17 residues. The DNA for the CDR3 is TGTGCCACCGATAAGGGACAGGGAAGCTCCTATAATTCACCCCTCCACTTT. This sequence encodes CATDKGQGSSYNSPLHF. Full variable domain (rest looked up from reference TRBV2 and TRBJ1-6): EPEVTQTPSHQVTQMGQEVILRCVPISNHLYFYWYRQILGQKVEFLVSFYNNEISEKSEIFDDQFSVERPDGSNFTLKIRSTKLEDSAMYFCATDKGQGSSYNSPLHFGNGTRLTVT.

This clonotype was seen a single time. The genes are TRBV29-1 and TRBJ2-1; 9 positions match TRBD2. Germline V CDR1 and CDR2: SQVTM, ANQGSEA. Trimming removed 3 bases from V and 7 bases from J; junction bases left unmatched: 10. This CDR3 is built from 15 residues. In DNA, the CDR3 is TGCAGCGTTGAGGGGGCGGGAGGGCCCCGGAATGAGCAGTTCTTC. It codes for CSVEGAGGPRNEQFF.

As for this clonotype: A junction boundary mismatches the germline segment, possibly from a read error. This chain uses TRBV12-3 or TRBV12-4 with TRBJ2-3; D is undetermined. This CDR3 is 15 amino acids long. CDR3 DNA sequence: TGTGCCAGCAGTCATGGAAGAGCTCTCGCAGATACGCAGTATTTC. Its protein product is CASSHGRALADTQYF.